Sequencing of this TCR beta chain was carried out in a study of T-cell memory formation after mild COVID-19. As concerns this clonotype: The antigen remains undetermined.

Researchers used 5'RACE with constant-segment primers to make TCR alpha and TCR beta cDNA libraries that carry sample barcodes and UMIs. TCRdb reprocessed the 5' RACE reads via MiXCR and lists one record per CDR3 protein. The sample has 400,000 or so distinct CDR3 sequences; around 20% are singletons. The V end was cut by 0 bases, the J end by 0 bases, with 9 bases between. The germline V gene encodes CDR1 SGHRS and CDR2 YFSETQ. There are 15 residues in the CDR3. Findings and limits, study-wide: CD4+ contracting clones were found mainly in CM and EM, and CD8+ ones in EMRA.

The TCR originated in an adult woman who had mild COVID-19 (a few samples of this study predate the infection). Cell type and time point are not known. This chain uses TRBV5-1 with TRBJ2-5; D remains unclear. The sequenced material came from PBMCs or a T cell subset sorted from them (not recorded which). DNA for the CDR3: TGCGCCAGCAGCTTGGACAGAATGTACCAAGAGACCCAGTACTTC. It yields the protein CASSLDRMYQETQYF.